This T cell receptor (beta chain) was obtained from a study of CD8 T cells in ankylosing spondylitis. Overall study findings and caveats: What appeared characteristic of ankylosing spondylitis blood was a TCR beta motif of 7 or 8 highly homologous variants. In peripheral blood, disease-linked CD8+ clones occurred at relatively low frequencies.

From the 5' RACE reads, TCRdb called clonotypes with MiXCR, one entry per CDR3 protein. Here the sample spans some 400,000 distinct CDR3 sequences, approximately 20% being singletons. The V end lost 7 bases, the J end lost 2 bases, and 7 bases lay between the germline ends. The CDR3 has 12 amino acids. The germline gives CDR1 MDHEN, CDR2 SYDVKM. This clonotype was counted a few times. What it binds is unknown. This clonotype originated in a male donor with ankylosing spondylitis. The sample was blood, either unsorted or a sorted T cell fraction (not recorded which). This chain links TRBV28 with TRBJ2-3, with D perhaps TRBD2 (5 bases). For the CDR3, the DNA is TGTGCCAGCAACCGGGACACAGATACGCAGTATTTT. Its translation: CASNRDTDTQYF. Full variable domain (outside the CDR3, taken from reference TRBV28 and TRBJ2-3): DVKVTQSSRYLVKRTGEKVFLECVQDMDHENMFWYRQDPGLGLRLIYFSYDVKMKEKGDIPEGYSVSREKKERFSLILESASTNQTSMYLCASNRDTDTQYFGPGTRLTVL.